This T cell receptor (beta chain) was identified in a study of T cell responses to AZD1222 COVID-19 vaccine. Study-wide findings and caveats: Baseline antibody screening turned up just six or seven seropositive AZD1222 recipients.

Only in-frame clones appear in the TCRdb table, and some are missing; sequencing was by immunoSEQ multiplex PCR. The sample includes more than 55,000 clones, 70% to 80% seen only once; the top ten take approximately 3.5%. On this clone: The target antigen is unknown.

Doses given second, at about 4 or about 12 weeks, were pooled. V dropped 2 bases and J dropped 0; count of bases not matched to a gene: 4. Germline V CDR1 and CDR2: LGHDT, YNNKEL (reference sequence). This CDR3 contains 16 residues. The material was peripheral blood, obtained 28 days after the second AZD1222 dose. The rearrangement links TRBV3-1 (or the pseudogene TRBV3-2) to TRBJ2-4; the match to TRBD2 covers 7 bases. This sequence originates from an adult who received the AZD1222 COVID-19 vaccine. CDR3 in amino acids: CASSQKRGVAKNIQYF. The CDR3 DNA reads as TGTGCCAGCAGCCAAAAGCGGGGAGTAGCCAAAAACATTCAGTACTTC.